This T cell receptor (beta chain) was profiled in a study of blood T cell repertoires in COVID-19. Study summary: Sources were T cells, B-cell-depleted T cells, or PBMCs; the material itself was cDNA or gDNA.

In the study's own analysis: For nucleated cells, counts were estimated from reference gene primer amplification. TCRdb's copy holds only in-frame clones and misses some; the assay was immunoSEQ multiplex PCR. That table is the source of V, J and clone size, and D and trimming were worked out from the DNA. The top ten clones hold about 2% of a sample with 250,000 to 350,000 clones, 87% of them seen once. From germline, CDR1 is SEHNR and CDR2 FQNEAQ (reference sequence). The CDR3 is 16 residues long. The junction had 4 bases not matched to a gene; V was cut back by 4 bases and J by 1 base. The source material was peripheral blood. The chain links TRBV7-9 to TRBJ2-1; 10 bases are shared with TRBD1. The TCR originated in a man between 18 and 35 years old with active or convalescent COVID-19. CDR3 bases: TGTGCCAGCAGCTATTGGACAGGGGGATCCTACAATGAGCAGTTCTTC. It yields the protein CASSYWTGGSYNEQFF.